This paragraph covers one T cell receptor beta chain sequence. Its antigen is not identified. The data stem from a study of graft-versus-host responses after intestinal transplantation. The wider study: Tacrolimus and steroids were given for around three years to all recipients after anti-thymocyte globulin induction.

Germline lookup yields CDR1 PRHDT and CDR2 FYEKMQ (reference sequence). This CDR3 spans 18 amino acids. J was trimmed by 2 bases and V by 5 bases; bases with no gene match: 14. The graft tissue was processed, and this released both intraepithelial and lamina propria lymphocytes. Overall study results and limits: High graft-versus-host to host-versus-graft clonal ratios were found in allografts of patients who had graft-donor T cell macrochimerism. Early post-transplant declines in HvG were associated with peak levels of circulating GvH clones. Recipient marrow contained GvH clones, some of which appeared first in ileum or blood.

The table came from immunoSEQ multiplex PCR; TCRdb's copy has only in-frame clones and leaves some out. Of about 5,700 clones listed, over 65% are singletons. The J gene is TRBJ2-5, the V gene TRBV13; 10 bases line up with TRBD2. The origin of this receptor is a human patient who received an intestinal transplant, so some T cells may come from the graft donor. The input for sequencing was ileum tissue, taken 306 days after intestinal transplant. DNA of the CDR3: TGTGCCAGCAGCCCTACCACTCAGACTAGCGGGTCACAAGAGACCCAGTACTTC. Amino acid sequence: CASSPTTQTSGSQETQYF.